This T cell receptor (beta chain) was profiled in a study of T cells in Graves' hyperthyroidism and ophthalmopathy (dated by TCRdb to the late 2010s). Study-wide context: Peripheral blood samples were taken at the time of initial diagnosis, prior to any treatment. Prospective prediction of ophthalmopathy was tested in an independent validation cohort consisting of under 20 hyperthyroidism patients and some 16 patients who later progressed to ophthalmopathy. To identify TCR V-J signatures that set the groups apart, the researchers used a discovery cohort of roughly 100 patients, made up of 40 to 45 with Graves' ophthalmopathy and about 59 with stable Graves' hyperthyroidism. TCR Vbeta CDR3 sequencing of 120 to 150 peripheral blood samples (over 40 ophthalmopathy, 75 hyperthyroidism and some 17 progressor patients) is reported in the paper. In addition, the study compared T-cell repertoires in thyroid tissue and in blood from six Graves' hyperthyroidism patients. Once sampling was done, hyperthyroidism patients were given methimazole at a starting dose of 30 mg daily, whereas ophthalmopathy patients were given high-dose intravenous methylprednisolone. The approximately 98 discovery patients were randomly divided into training and test sets at a 7:3 ratio. Broader findings and caveats from the paper: Most expanded thyroid clonotypes (frequency above 0.001) were also detected in blood, suggesting blood repertoires may reflect thyroid immune responses. No statistical method was used to set the sample size in advance, and investigators knew the group allocation. During validation, the model predicted progression to ophthalmopathy a median of approximately six months ahead of onset, with around 71% sensitivity and about 72% specificity. A 13 V-J signature model separated ophthalmopathy from stable hyperthyroidism, with about 88% sensitivity and about 81% specificity in cross-validation and 80%/75% in testing.

The TCR beta CDR3 regions were amplified from RNA transcripts. The first round of RT-PCR for the TCR CDR3 was performed with the HTBI primer set and the Qiagen OneStep RT-PCR kit. Libraries were constructed in a second round of multiplex PCR, after which size selection and purification were performed. Sequencing of the libraries was done on an Illumina HiSeq2000 using paired-end 100 bp reads. The study's own analysis went as follows. SOAPnuke was used to process the raw data, with reads discarded if the reads contained adapters or uncalled bases, had a mean Phred below 15, or lacked an exact constant-primer or identifier match. COPE v1.2.5 was used to merge high-quality paired reads, and clonotypes were defined as unique nucleotide sequences. MiTCR v1.1 was used to align the clonotypes against IMGT TRBV, TRBD and TRBJ reference segments. The analysis was restricted to V-J combinations with a frequency above 0.0001, which together covered 99.2% of the repertoires. A TCS score was defined as the ratio of F50 (clonal expansion) to E x V (chaos), with BLOSUM62-based TCRdist applied between CDR3 peptides within each V-J. Welch's t-statistics and random forest reduced fewer than 600 V-J features to roughly 13, which were used in a naive Bayes classifier (R e1071). The Morisita-Horn index was used to measure how similar the thyroid and blood repertoires were. TCRdb reprocessing: public reads trimmed at Q25 with fastp, clones called with MiXCR, in-frame beta chains kept. Entries are consolidated by CDR3 protein sequence, retaining the most common genes and DNA. TCRdb, not the authors, supplied the V and J calls. The sample includes 600,000 to 700,000 distinct CDR3 sequences, with roughly 15% observed a single time. The ten biggest clones cover approximately 4.3% of the sample.

CDR1 and CDR2 are drawn from the germline V gene (reference sequence): DFQATT, SNEGSKA. From the cysteine through the phenylalanine, the CDR3 covers 14 amino acids. The entry retains the CDR3 DNA only, 42 bases that are in frame from base 1. V loses 1 base at its end and J loses 3 bases; junction bases beyond the gene matches: 2. Ophthalmopathy patients had moderately to severely active disease, with a Clinical Activity Score of 3 or more, a NOSPECS grade of 4 or more, and a disease duration of less than 3 months. Patients with uncontrolled infections, other autoimmune diseases, pregnancy or lactation were excluded. Diagnoses relied on clinical symptoms, serum thyroxine and TRAb, thyroid ultrasound and orbital computed tomography. PBMCs were isolated from more than 9 ml of fresh peripheral blood by Ficoll-Paque density gradient centrifugation. Total RNA was extracted using Trizol reagent, and RNA quality was assessed on an Agilent 2100 Bioanalyzer.

This clonotype has at least ten counts. Its antigen is unknown. The sample holds no much larger clone one base away, and base qualities are not on file. The V and J segments used are TRBV20-1 and TRBJ2-5, with TRBD1 identical over 10 junction bases. The material sequenced was blood. The receptor was isolated from a woman aged 40 to 50 with Graves' ophthalmopathy. At the DNA level, the sequence is TGCAGTGCTAGAGGGACAGGGGGGGAAGAGACCCAGTACTTC. This translates into CSARGTGGEETQYF.